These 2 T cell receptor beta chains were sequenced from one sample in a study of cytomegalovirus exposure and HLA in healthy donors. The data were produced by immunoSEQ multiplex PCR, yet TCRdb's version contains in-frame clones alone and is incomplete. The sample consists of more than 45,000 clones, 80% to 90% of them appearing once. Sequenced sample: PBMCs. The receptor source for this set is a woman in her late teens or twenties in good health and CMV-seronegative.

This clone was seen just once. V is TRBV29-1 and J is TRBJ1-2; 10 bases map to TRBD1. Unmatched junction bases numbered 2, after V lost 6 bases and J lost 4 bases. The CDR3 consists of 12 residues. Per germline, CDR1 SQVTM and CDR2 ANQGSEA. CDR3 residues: CSVRTGGYGYTF. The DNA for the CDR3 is TGCAGCGTCAGGACAGGGGGCTATGGCTACACCTTC.

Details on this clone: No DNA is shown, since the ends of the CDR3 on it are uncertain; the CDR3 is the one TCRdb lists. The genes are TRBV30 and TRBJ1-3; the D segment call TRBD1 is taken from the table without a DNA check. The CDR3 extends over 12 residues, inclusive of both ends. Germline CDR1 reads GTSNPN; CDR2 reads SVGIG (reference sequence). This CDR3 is CACASSGNTIYF.